Described below is a single T cell receptor (beta chain) sequence and its context. The antigen this receptor binds is unknown. The record has no base qualities; no much larger clone is one base away. Separate from the roughly 630-subject first cohort, the validation cohort of 90 to 150 subjects was the group to which the donors belonged. Library preparation employed the immunoSEQ multiplex PCR assay. The authors' pipeline ran thus. A statistical classification framework was built for diagnosing cytomegalovirus status from the catalog of TCR beta chain sequences. TCRdb provides this immuneACCESS table in a form limited to in-frame rearrangements. Some clones are lacking; in checked studies, under half of them reflect an unresolved V gene, and why the rest are absent is not known. V, J and clone size are taken as reported in that table, and D and trimming were inferred from the DNA itself. This sample has 90,000 to 130,000 clones in its table, and 88% of those were observed once. The ten largest clonotypes hold over 1.3% of the sample.

The data were obtained in a study of cytomegalovirus exposure and HLA in healthy donors (dated by TCRdb to about 2017). About the investigation overall: The 700 or so repertoires of the first cohort and the roughly 120 validation repertoires were produced on the same platform, according to a later analysis. In addition to the first cohort of approximately 650 subjects, a separate validation cohort of over 90 different subjects was used. The study aimed to test whether cataloging public T cell receptors could reveal signatures of past pathogen exposure. To predict cytomegalovirus infection status, the study combined high-throughput TCR immunosequencing, statistical association of individual TCRs with disease status, and machine learning. The research as a whole found: While some public TCRs were present in many individuals, most TCR sequences turned up only very rarely across donors. A few of the identified cytomegalovirus-associated TCR beta chains were confirmed in vitro to be specific for cytomegalovirus antigens. The study gave a list of 150 to 200 TCR beta chains associated with cytomegalovirus. The classifier was reported to diagnose cytomegalovirus status with high specificity and sensitivity in both the original cohort and the validation cohort. A later analysis had no HLA typing for the validation cohort, so co-occurrence there was scored across all 130 or so repertoires. A later analysis found that TCRs clustered in the first cohort also tended to co-occur in the 95 to 150 validation repertoires, with approximately 95% of cluster scores above 0. It was suggested by the authors that the approach could potentially be generalized to other disease states and immunological phenotypes.

The germline V and J ends show losses of 6 bases and 6 bases respectively, and no gene match explains 11 bases of the junction. Reading the germline V gene (reference sequence) gives CDR1 MNHEY and CDR2 SMNVEV. CDR3 length: 15 amino acids, cysteine to phenylalanine. Only the CDR3 DNA stays, 45 bases, in frame from base 1. Specimen: PBMCs. The rearranged chain carries TRBV27 and TRBJ2-3; 8 of the junction bases match TRBD2. The TCR originated in a woman in her 30s in good health and CMV-seropositive. CDR3 region: CASSRSSGWGDTQYF. The nucleotide sequence reads TGTGCCAGCAGCCGATCTAGCGGGTGGGGGGATACGCAGTATTTT.